One T cell receptor beta chain is described in this entry. What it binds is not known. This sample was taken from a study of cytomegalovirus exposure and HLA in healthy donors. Study findings and constraints: The later analysis indicated that the majority of CMV-associated TCR beta chains appeared HLA-restricted.

V lost 2 bases to trimming and J lost 8 bases, with 18 bases between them. Germline V lookup: CDR1 ENHRY, CDR2 SYGVKD. The CDR3 covers 15 residues. Vbeta (60) and Jbeta (13) primers were used in the PCR. Method: immunoSEQ multiplex PCR; TCRdb's copy keeps in-frame clones and lacks some. The table includes about 120,000 clones, 60% to 80% detected once. This clonotype originated in a man in his fifties or sixties in good health and CMV-seropositive. The chain uses TRBV10-3 and TRBJ1-2, with D perhaps matching TRBD1 (5 bases). Material for sequencing was PBMCs. The CDR3 bases are TGTGCCATCAGTGAGCGCGGGACGGCGGCGTTGGGCTACACCTTC. Translated, it gives CAISERGTAALGYTF.